Shown below are 12 T cell receptor beta chains from a single sample sequenced in a study of blood T cells in healthy people across ages. The authors ran a second PCR of 7 to 11 cycles using a sample-barcoded 5' primer and a J-beta primer mix. TCRdb reprocessed the 5' RACE reads with MiXCR, giving one entry per CDR3 protein. This table holds around 800,000 distinct CDR3 sequences, about 47% found once. Sequenced material: blood. The receptors come from a man aged 80 or over in good health.

This clonotype was detected only a few times. The rearrangement links TRBV27 to TRBJ1-2, with 9 bases fitting TRBD1. V shed 5 bases and J 4 bases; nucleotides not matched to a gene: 8. The CDR3 has 15 amino acids. Per the germline V gene, CDR1 is MNHEY and CDR2 is SMNVEV (reference sequence). The CDR3 sequence is CASSPGTGNIYGYTF. The DNA of the CDR3 is TGTGCCAGCAGTCCAGGGACAGGGAATATCTATGGCTACACCTTC.

The chain employs TRBV12-3 or TRBV12-4 and TRBJ1-5, with D hard to call. CDR3 size: 12 residues. The ends were cut back, 5 bases at V and 7 bases at J, with 9 bases in the middle. The CDR3 loop reads CASSPRHQPQHF. CDR3 bases: TGTGCCAGCAGTCCCCGCCACCAGCCCCAGCATTTT.

The rearrangement links TRBV3-1 to TRBJ2-3; D ambiguous. CDR3 length: 16 residues. With 1 base removed from V and 0 bases from J, the gap between germline ends came to 11 bases. Germline V gives CDR1 LGHDT, CDR2 YNNKEL (reference sequence). The CDR3 loop is CASSQGGMDSTDTQYF. The CDR3 DNA follows: TGTGCCAGCAGCCAAGGGGGTATGGATAGCACAGATACGCAGTATTTT.

The rearrangement joins TRBV7-2 to TRBJ1-4; D call uncertain. The germline V and J ends were trimmed by 3 bases and 7 bases, with 15 bases remaining between them. The CDR3 totals 15 residues. The germline gives CDR1 SGHTA, CDR2 FQGNSA. CDR3 loop: CASSFLLGGSEKLFF. In DNA, the CDR3 is TGTGCCAGCAGCTTCCTTTTAGGAGGGAGTGAAAAACTGTTTTTT. Full variable domain (outside the CDR3, taken from reference TRBV7-2 and TRBJ1-4): GAGVSQSPSNKVTEKGKDVELRCDPISGHTALYWYRQSLGQGLEFLIYFQGNSAPDKSGLPSDRFSAERTGGSVSTLTIQRTQQEDSAVYLCASSFLLGGSEKLFFGSGTQLSVL.

This clonotype appeared a few times. The chain carries TRBV7-2 and TRBJ2-7; D might be TRBD1 or TRBD2, each matching 5 bases. The CDR3 has 13 residues. V was clipped by 5 bases and J by 7 bases, with 15 bases between them. Germline CDR1 SGHTA, CDR2 FQGNSA. DNA of the CDR3: TGTGCCAGCAGCCCGGGACCCGAGAGGGAGCAGTACTTC. It is translated as CASSPGPEREQYF.

The rearrangement uses TRBV2 and TRBJ2-5, with 9 bases matching TRBD2. With V trimmed by 7 bases and J by 5 bases, 5 bases remained unmatched. The germline gives CDR1 SNHLY, CDR2 FYNNEI. This CDR3 comprises 13 residues. In DNA form, the CDR3 reads TGTGCCAGCACTAGCGGGATAGGGGAGACCCAGTACTTC. Its translation is CASTSGIGETQYF.

The chain recombines TRBV27 with TRBJ1-1; weak D call: TRBD1 (6 bases). The V gene's germline CDR1 is MNHEY and CDR2 SMNVEV (reference sequence). The V end was cut by 8 bases, the J end by 10 bases, with 17 bases between. The CDR3 totals 12 residues. The CDR3 region is CASWGAAGRAFF. The CDR3 DNA sequence: TGTGCCAGCTGGGGGGCCGCCGGACGAGCTTTCTTT.

V and J are TRBV29-1 and TRBJ2-3, with 8 nucleotides matching TRBD2. The CDR3 covers 19 residues. With 4 bases clipped from V and 3 bases from J, the junction kept 21 bases outside the gene matches. In germline, CDR1 is SQVTM, CDR2 ANQGSEA. CDR3 DNA: TGCAGCGTTGTAAGTCGCCCAGCGGGAGATTTTTTCGGGACAGATACGCAGTATTTT. Encoded protein: CSVVSRPAGDFFGTDTQYF.

This clonotype came up many times. The rearrangement uses TRBV4-1 and TRBJ2-7, with 7 bases that match TRBD2. The CDR3 consists of 15 residues. Germline V CDR1 and CDR2: MGHRA, YSYEKL. V was pared by 0 bases and J by 3 bases, with 5 bases of the junction left unmatched. CDR3 region: CASSQDSRGSYEQYF. The CDR3 DNA reads as TGCGCCAGCAGCCAAGATAGTCGCGGGAGCTACGAGCAGTACTTC.

The V gene is TRBV2, the J gene TRBJ2-1; 9 bases are shared with TRBD2. After removal of 8 bases from V and 6 bases from J, the junction contained 8 bases not matched to a gene. CDR1 SNHLY and CDR2 FYNNEI come from the germline V gene. The CDR3 is 14 residues long. The CDR3 here is CASAESGGPNEQFF. CDR3 DNA: TGTGCCAGCGCTGAAAGCGGGGGGCCCAATGAGCAGTTCTTC. Combining the CDR3 with reference TRBV2 and TRBJ2-1 gives the whole variable domain EPEVTQTPSHQVTQMGQEVILRCVPISNHLYFYWYRQILGQKVEFLVSFYNNEISEKSEIFDDQFSVERPDGSNFTLKIRSTKLEDSAMYFCASAESGGPNEQFFGPGTRLTVL.

This chain links TRBV11-1 with TRBJ2-3; TRBD2 aligns across 13 bases. After removal of 4 bases from V and 3 bases from J, the junction contained 7 bases not matched to a gene. The CDR3 length is 17 residues. Per germline, CDR1 SGHAT and CDR2 FQDESV (reference sequence). CDR3 protein: CASSSGLAGVGTDTQYF. In DNA form, the CDR3 reads TGTGCCAGCAGCTCAGGACTAGCGGGAGTGGGTACAGATACGCAGTATTTT.

This clonotype was picked up a small number of times. The chain couples TRBV12-3 or TRBV12-4 to TRBJ2-5, with TRBD1 matching 7 bases. With 3 bases clipped from V and 4 bases from J, the junction kept 11 bases outside the gene matches. This CDR3 contains 16 residues. The CDR3 DNA is TGTGCCAGCAGTTTTCGACAGGGTCTTACGCGAGAGACCCAGTACTTC. It specifies CASSFRQGLTRETQYF.